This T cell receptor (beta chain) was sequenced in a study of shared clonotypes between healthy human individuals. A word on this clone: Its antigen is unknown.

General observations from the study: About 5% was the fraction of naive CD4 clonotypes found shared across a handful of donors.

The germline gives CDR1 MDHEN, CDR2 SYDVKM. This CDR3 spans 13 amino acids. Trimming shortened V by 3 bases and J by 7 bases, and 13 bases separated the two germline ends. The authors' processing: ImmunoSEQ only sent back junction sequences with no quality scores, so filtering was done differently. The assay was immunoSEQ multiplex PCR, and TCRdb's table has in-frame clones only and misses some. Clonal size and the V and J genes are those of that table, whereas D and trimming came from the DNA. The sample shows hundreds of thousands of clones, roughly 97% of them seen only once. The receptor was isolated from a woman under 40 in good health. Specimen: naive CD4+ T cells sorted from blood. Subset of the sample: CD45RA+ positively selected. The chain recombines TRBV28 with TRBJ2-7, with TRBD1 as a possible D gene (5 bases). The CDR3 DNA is TGTGCCAGCAGTTTTCAAAGGGGCTCTGAGCAGTACTTC. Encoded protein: CASSFQRGSEQYF.